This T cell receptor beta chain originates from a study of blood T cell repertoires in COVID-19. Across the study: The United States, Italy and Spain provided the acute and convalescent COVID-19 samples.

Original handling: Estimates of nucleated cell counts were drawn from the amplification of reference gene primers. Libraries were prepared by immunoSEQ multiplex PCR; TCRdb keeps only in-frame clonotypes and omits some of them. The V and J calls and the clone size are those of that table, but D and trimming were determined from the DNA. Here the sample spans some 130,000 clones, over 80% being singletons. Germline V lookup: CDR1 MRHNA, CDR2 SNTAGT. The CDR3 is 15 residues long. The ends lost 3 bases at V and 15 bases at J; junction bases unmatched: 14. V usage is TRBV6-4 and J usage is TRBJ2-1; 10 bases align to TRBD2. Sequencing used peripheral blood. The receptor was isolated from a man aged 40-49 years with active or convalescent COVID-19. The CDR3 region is CASSEFFSGGTYMFF. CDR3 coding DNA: TGTGCCAGCAGTGAATTTTTTAGCGGGGGGACCTATATGTTCTTC.